Below, 31 T cell receptor beta chains from the same sample are listed, as sequenced in a study of cytomegalovirus exposure and HLA in healthy donors (dated by TCRdb to about 2017). Receptor amplification or capture employed the immunoSEQ multiplex PCR assay. A mixture of 60 forward primers for TCR Vbeta segments and 13 reverse primers for TCR Jbeta segments was used in the multiplex PCR. TCRdb retrieved this table from immuneACCESS and kept in-frame rearrangements only. Not all clones are present; in checked studies, unresolved V genes account for under half, and no reason is known for the remainder. The sample records some 110,000 clones, approximately 80% of which are singletons. The ten largest clones take up around 5% of the sample. Sequencing input: PBMCs. Receptors were obtained from a woman in her late teens or twenties in good health and CMV-seropositive.

This sequence joins TRBV5-4 and TRBJ2-5; a possible D gene is TRBD1 (6 bases). Trimming stripped 2 bases from V and 3 bases from J, with 11 bases between. The germline gives CDR1 SGHNT, CDR2 YYREEE (reference sequence). The CDR3 runs to 14 residues. CDR3 sequence (DNA): TGTGCCAGCAGCTTCTCAGGGGTCGAAGAGACCCAGTACTTC. Protein sequence: CASSFSGVEETQYF.

The chain recombines TRBV7-3 with TRBJ2-7; the D gene is possibly TRBD2 (5 bases). V was shortened by 5 bases and J by 6 bases, with 11 bases between the two germline ends. Looked up from germline, CDR1 is SGHTA and CDR2 is FQGTGA. The length of the CDR3 is 12 residues. The CDR3 is CASSPGNGEQYF. CDR3 bases: TGTGCCAGCAGCCCGGGAAACGGCGAGCAGTACTTC.

This clone was recorded only once. The genes are TRBV29-1 and TRBJ2-1; no clear D gene. Looked up from germline, CDR1 is SQVTM and CDR2 is ANQGSEA. The V end lost 0 bases, the J end lost 8 bases, and 11 bases lay between the germline ends. This CDR3 is built from 13 residues. CDR3 in DNA: TGCAGCGTTGAAGACCCTATCTCTCATGAGCAGTTCTTC. Its protein product is CSVEDPISHEQFF.

The rearrangement uses TRBV5-6 and TRBJ1-1, with D tentatively TRBD1 (5 bases). Germline V lookup: CDR1 SGHDT, CDR2 YYEEEE. This CDR3 comprises 13 residues. Trimming took 0 bases from V and 10 from J, leaving 13 bases between them. The CDR3 protein is CASSLGGAQGAFF. In DNA form, the CDR3 reads TGTGCCAGCAGCTTGGGCGGGGCCCAGGGAGCTTTCTTT.

The chain joins TRBV30 to TRBJ1-1; TRBD1 is a possible D gene (5 bases). Germline V CDR1 and CDR2: GTSNPN, SVGIG (reference sequence). This CDR3 is 13 amino acids long. Trimming removed 0 bases at V and 5 bases at J, with 10 bases between. The CDR3 loop reads CAWSVGGRTEAFF. CDR3 coding DNA: TGTGCCTGGAGTGTCGGGGGTCGGACTGAAGCTTTCTTT.

This chain uses TRBV7-8 with TRBJ1-4, with D hard to call. V was shortened by 2 bases and J by 4 bases, with 11 bases between the two germline ends. Germline CDR1 reads SGHVS; CDR2 reads FQNEAQ. This CDR3 comprises 15 residues. The DNA for the CDR3 is TGTGCCAGCAGCTTATACGGCCAGGTTAATGAAAAACTGTTTTTT. This sequence encodes CASSLYGQVNEKLFF.

This rearrangement joins TRBV30 to TRBJ2-7; the match to TRBD1 covers 10 bases. The V segment lost 4 bases and the J segment 3 bases; nucleotides outside the gene matches: 6. CDR1 GTSNPN and CDR2 SVGIG come from the germline V gene (reference sequence). The CDR3 spans 14 residues. The CDR3 spells CAWKRGTGDYEQYF. The CDR3, as DNA: TGTGCCTGGAAGAGGGGGACAGGGGACTACGAGCAGTACTTC. The full variable domain, with the rest looked up from reference TRBV30 and TRBJ2-7, is SQTIHQWPATLVQPVGSPLSLECTVEGTSNPNLYWYRQAAGRGLQLLFYSVGIGQISSEVPQNLSASRPQDRQFILSSKKLLLSDSGFYLCAWKRGTGDYEQYFGPGTRLTVT.

The chain couples TRBV4-1 to TRBJ2-7; 8 bases line up with TRBD1. Germline V gene sequence: CDR1 MGHRA, CDR2 YSYEKL. The CDR3 spans 16 residues. The V gene end was trimmed by 1 base and the J gene end by 4 bases; junction bases not matched to a gene: 9. CDR3 region: CASSQGGGTGAYEQYF. The CDR3 DNA sequence: TGCGCCAGCAGCCAAGGAGGCGGGACAGGTGCTTACGAGCAGTACTTC.

The chain couples TRBV2 to TRBJ1-5; D is uncertain. The germline V gene encodes CDR1 SNHLY and CDR2 FYNNEI. The length of the CDR3 is 11 residues. Trimming removed 6 bases at V and 4 bases at J, with 4 bases between. DNA of the CDR3: TGTGCCAGCAGATTAAATCAGCCCCAGCATTTT. Translation: CASRLNQPQHF.

This clone was detected only a few times. This chain links TRBV4-1 with TRBJ2-7, with D unclear. CDR1 and CDR2 (germline): MGHRA, YSYEKL. CDR3 size: 13 residues. Trimming pared 1 base from V and 3 bases from J, leaving 7 bases between. The CDR3 DNA follows: TGCGCCAGCAGCCAAGGTATCTACTACGAGCAGTACTTC. Translated: CASSQGIYYEQYF.

V is TRBV6-1 and J is TRBJ1-1; 9 bases are shared with TRBD1. The CDR3 is 17 amino acids. Germline V gene data show CDR1 as MNHNS and CDR2 as SASEGT. J was trimmed by 13 bases and V by 0 bases; bases with no gene match: 18. CDR3 sequence reads: CASSEAGDRALRSRCFF. The CDR3 DNA reads as TGTGCCAGCAGTGAAGCGGGGGACAGGGCTCTTAGGTCTAGGTGTTTCTTT.

The chain has TRBV6-1 and TRBJ2-3; weak D call: TRBD2 (5 bases). CDR3 size: 15 residues. Trimming cost V 2 bases and J 2 bases, with 11 bases left between them. Germline CDR1 MNHNS, CDR2 SASEGT. CDR3 amino acids: CASSEQAGPTDTQYF. CDR3 in DNA: TGTGCCAGCAGTGAACAGGCGGGTCCCACAGATACGCAGTATTTT.

The V call is TRBV4-1, the J call TRBJ2-2, with 12 bases aligning to TRBD2. V gave up 1 base and J gave up 4 bases; unmatched junction bases: 7. The CDR3 totals 18 residues. Germline CDR1 reads MGHRA; CDR2 reads YSYEKL. The CDR3 bases are TGCGCCAGCAGCCAAGGACTAGCGGGAGAAGAGGCCACCGGGGAGCTGTTTTTT. This sequence encodes CASSQGLAGEEATGELFF.

The chain uses TRBV28 and TRBJ1-1; 8 bases are a match to TRBD1. The CDR3 runs to 14 residues. V trimming: 6 bases; J trimming: 4 bases; junction bases outside the gene matches: 7. Germline loops: CDR1 MDHEN, CDR2 SYDVKM. The CDR3 region has the DNA TGTGCCAGCAGCGTTACAGGGGGTATCACTGAAGCTTTCTTT. This translates into CASSVTGGITEAFF.

The chain couples TRBV5-4 to TRBJ2-3; 9 nucleotides match TRBD2. In germline, CDR1 is SGHNT, CDR2 YYREEE (reference sequence). The CDR3 consists of 17 residues. V shed 3 bases, J shed 0 bases, and the junction held 8 bases outside the gene matches. The CDR3 sequence is CASSSIATSGSTDTQYF. The CDR3 region has the DNA TGTGCCAGCAGCTCCATCGCGACTAGCGGTAGCACAGATACGCAGTATTTT.

The chain combines TRBV29-1 with TRBJ2-1, with TRBD2 as a possible D gene (5 bases). The length of the CDR3 is 15 residues. The V gene's germline CDR1 is SQVTM and CDR2 ANQGSEA. V lost 0 bases and J lost 9, with 18 bases in between. The CDR3 DNA reads as TGCAGCGTTGAAGAGGTTAGCGAGGTGAATGGTGAGCAGTTCTTC. Its protein product is CSVEEVSEVNGEQFF.

The genes are TRBV19 and TRBJ2-1, with TRBD2 matching over 11 bases. Losses at the gene ends were 7 bases for V and 13 bases for J; bases not matched to a gene: 6. This CDR3 has 12 amino acids. CDR1 is LNHDA and CDR2 is SQIVND in the germline V gene (reference sequence). CDR3 residues: CASTSSGRSQFF. The CDR3 DNA reads as TGTGCCAGTACCTCTAGCGGGAGGAGCCAGTTCTTC.

The CDR3 region has the DNA TGTGCCAGCAGCGTAGCTGGGAGGCAGGCAGATACGCAGTATTTT. It specifies CASSVAGRQADTQYF. J is TRBJ2-3 and V is TRBV9, with D tentatively TRBD2 (6 bases). Trimming pared 0 bases from V and 4 bases from J, leaving 12 bases between. The CDR3 runs 15 residues. The germline V gene has CDR1 SGDLS and CDR2 YYNGEE.

This clone was seen a single time. The chain employs TRBV19 and TRBJ2-3; D remains unclear. Germline values: CDR1 LNHDA, CDR2 SQIVND (reference sequence). Deletions cut 3 bases from V and 2 bases from J, with 18 bases between. The CDR3 is made up of 17 amino acids. CDR3 loop: CASSIALTGTYTDTQYF. CDR3 nucleotides: TGTGCCAGTAGTATCGCCCTGACTGGAACCTACACAGATACGCAGTATTTT.

V gene TRBV19 combines with J gene TRBJ2-5, with 9 nucleotides matching TRBD2. Germline V CDR1 and CDR2: LNHDA, SQIVND (reference sequence). Trimming cost V 1 base and J 5 bases; bases outside gene matches: 8. The CDR3 runs to 16 residues. The CDR3 DNA reads as TGTGCCAGTAGTATAGGGCTAGCGGGATTCCCTGAGACCCAGTACTTC. Protein: CASSIGLAGFPETQYF.

The V call is TRBV2, the J call TRBJ2-6; D possibly corresponds to TRBD1 (6 bases). This CDR3 contains 17 residues. Germline V gene data show CDR1 as SNHLY and CDR2 as FYNNEI. Trimming left V 4 bases short and J 0 bases short, with 13 bases between. CDR3 region: CASSAQGFGSGANVLTF. In nucleotides, the CDR3 is TGTGCCAGCAGTGCCCAGGGGTTTGGCTCTGGGGCCAACGTCCTGACTTTC.

This chain links TRBV19 with TRBJ1-6; tentatively, D is TRBD1 (5 bases). The CDR3 loop spans 15 amino acids. CDR1 and CDR2 (germline): LNHDA, SQIVND (reference sequence). The V gene lost 3 bases and the J gene lost 7 bases, with 13 bases spanning the gap. The CDR3 sequence is CASSIQQGGNSPLHF. The CDR3 DNA reads as TGTGCCAGTAGTATTCAGCAGGGTGGGAATTCACCCCTCCACTTT.

The CDR3 DNA reads as TGTGCCAGCAGCTTAGGGACAGGGAATGGAAACACCATATATTTT. This sequence encodes CASSLGTGNGNTIYF. The J gene is TRBJ1-3, the V gene TRBV7-8; TRBD1 matches 8 bases. CDR3 size: 15 residues. J lost 3 bases, V lost 1 base, and 2 bases had no gene match. The germline CDR1 and CDR2 sequences are SGHVS and FQNEAQ.

This clone was observed a single time. This sequence joins TRBV30 and TRBJ1-5; TRBD1 matches 7 bases. The V segment lost 3 bases and the J segment 4 bases; nucleotides outside the gene matches: 6. CDR3 length: 14 residues. From germline, CDR1 is GTSNPN and CDR2 SVGIG (reference sequence). The CDR3 loop reads CAWRQPGQNQPQHF. In nucleotides, the CDR3 is TGTGCCTGGAGGCAACCGGGACAGAATCAGCCCCAGCATTTT.

The V and J genes are TRBV10-2 and TRBJ1-5; D ambiguous. CDR1 WSHSY and CDR2 SAAADI come from the germline V gene. V was clipped by 6 bases and J by 0 bases, with 12 bases between them. This CDR3 spans 15 amino acids. CDR3 sequence (DNA): TGCGCCAGCAGCCGTGACACCTATAGCAATCAGCCCCAGCATTTT. This translates into CASSRDTYSNQPQHF.

The rearrangement uses TRBV20-1 and TRBJ2-5; the D gene is possibly TRBD1 (5 bases). CDR1 is DFQATT, CDR2 SNEGSKA, per germline (reference sequence). Trimming cost V 7 bases and J 7 bases, with 13 bases left between them. The CDR3 consists of 11 residues. This CDR3 reads CSVQDHGTQYF. The CDR3 coding sequence is TGCAGTGTACAGGACCACGGGACCCAGTACTTC.

This rearrangement joins TRBV7-9 to TRBJ1-5; a weak D match, TRBD1 (6 bases). The CDR3 covers 17 residues. Germline V CDR1 and CDR2: SEHNR, FQNEAQ (reference sequence). Trimming shortened V by 6 bases and J by 2 bases, and 20 bases separated the two germline ends. The CDR3 sequence is CASRPTYTGLGNQPQHF. The CDR3 DNA is TGTGCCAGCAGACCTACATATACAGGGTTGGGCAATCAGCCCCAGCATTTT.

This chain links TRBV28 with TRBJ2-7, with D perhaps matching TRBD1 (6 bases). The V gene lost 4 bases and the J gene lost 5 bases, with 21 bases spanning the gap. The CDR3 consists of 16 residues. Per germline, CDR1 MDHEN and CDR2 SYDVKM. CDR3 bases: TGTGCCAGCAGTTCCGACCCCCTAGGACAGACCAACGAGCAGTACTTC. Encoded protein: CASSSDPLGQTNEQYF. Combining the CDR3 with reference TRBV28 and TRBJ2-7 gives the whole variable domain DVKVTQSSRYLVKRTGEKVFLECVQDMDHENMFWYRQDPGLGLRLIYFSYDVKMKEKGDIPEGYSVSREKKERFSLILESASTNQTSMYLCASSSDPLGQTNEQYFGPGTRLTVT.

V is TRBV20-1 and J is TRBJ2-7; D remains ambiguous. Per germline, CDR1 DFQATT and CDR2 SNEGSKA (reference sequence). This CDR3 is 11 amino acids long. Between the trimmed V and J ends, which lost 8 bases and 3 bases, there was a span of 11 bases. The chain's CDR3 is CSMSARYEQYF. CDR3 DNA: TGCAGTATGAGCGCCCGCTACGAGCAGTACTTC.

The rearrangement joins TRBV9 to TRBJ2-5; 7 bases agree with TRBD2. The end of the DNA aligns better with TRBJ2-7, so the J call may be wrong. The CDR3 totals 15 residues. Germline CDR1 SGDLS, CDR2 YYNGEE. The CDR3 nucleotides are TGTGCCAGCAGCGTAGATCTCGGGAGGTCCTACGAGCAGTACTTC. Its protein is CASSVDLGRSYEQYF.

Regarding this clone: The sample has other DNA sequences that encode this CDR3 too. The V and J genes are TRBV6-6 and TRBJ2-2; TRBD1 is a possible D gene (5 bases). This CDR3 is built from 15 residues. Germline V gene data show CDR1 as MNHNY and CDR2 as SVGAGI (reference sequence). Trimming stripped 0 bases from V and 6 bases from J, with 11 bases between. This chain's CDR3 is CASSYSPQGSGELFF. CDR3 bases: TGTGCCAGCAGTTACTCGCCCCAGGGATCCGGGGAGCTGTTTTTT.